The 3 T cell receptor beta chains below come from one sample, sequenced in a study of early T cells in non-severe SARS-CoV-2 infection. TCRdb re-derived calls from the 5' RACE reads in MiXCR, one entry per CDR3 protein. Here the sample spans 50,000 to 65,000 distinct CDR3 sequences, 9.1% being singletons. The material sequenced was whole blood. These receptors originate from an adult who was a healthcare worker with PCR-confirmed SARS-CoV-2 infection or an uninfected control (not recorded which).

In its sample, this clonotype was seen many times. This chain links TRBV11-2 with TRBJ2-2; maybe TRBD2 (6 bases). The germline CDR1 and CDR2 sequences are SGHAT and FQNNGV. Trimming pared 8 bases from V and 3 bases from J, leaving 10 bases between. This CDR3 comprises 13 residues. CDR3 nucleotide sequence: TGTGCCAGCGTGGGACTGTACACCGGGGAGCTGTTTTTT. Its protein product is CASVGLYTGELFF.

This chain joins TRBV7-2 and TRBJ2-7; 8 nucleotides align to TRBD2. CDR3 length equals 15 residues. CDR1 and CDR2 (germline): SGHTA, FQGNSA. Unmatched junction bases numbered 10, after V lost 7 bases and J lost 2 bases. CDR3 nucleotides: TGTGCCAGCACCATCACTAGCGGTAGCACCTACGAGCAGTACTTC. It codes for CASTITSGSTYEQYF.

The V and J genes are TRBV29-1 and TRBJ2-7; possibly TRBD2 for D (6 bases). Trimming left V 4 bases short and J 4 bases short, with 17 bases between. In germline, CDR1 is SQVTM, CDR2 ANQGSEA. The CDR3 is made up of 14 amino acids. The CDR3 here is CSVAQPGTSYEQYF. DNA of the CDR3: TGCAGCGTTGCCCAACCTGGGACTTCATACGAGCAGTACTTC.